The 13 T cell receptor beta chains below come from one sample, sequenced in a study of cytomegalovirus exposure and HLA in healthy donors. The PCR was carried out with 60 Vbeta primers and 13 Jbeta primers. Data came from immunoSEQ multiplex PCR; TCRdb stores just in-frame clones and leaves some out. In the table there are 85,000 to 100,000 clones, 60% to 80% of which are singletons. Material for sequencing was PBMCs. Every receptor here comes from a man aged 55 to 70 in good health and CMV-seronegative.

V is TRBV7-3 and J is TRBJ2-1, with a weak D call TRBD2 (6 bases). CDR3 length: 16 amino acids. Trimming removed 5 bases at V and 0 bases at J, with 14 bases between. Germline loops: CDR1 SGHTA, CDR2 FQGTGA. Here the CDR3 reads CASSAQRGSSYNEQFF. Written as DNA, the CDR3 is TGTGCCAGCAGCGCCCAACGGGGGAGCTCCTACAATGAGCAGTTCTTC.

This sequence joins TRBV10-3 and TRBJ1-4; TRBD1 agrees at 7 bases. Trimming at V came to 6 bases and at J to 7 bases, leaving 11 bases not matched to a gene. The CDR3 is 15 residues long. The germline gives CDR1 ENHRY, CDR2 SYGVKD. CDR3 loop: CAISPGTVSGEKLFF. CDR3 DNA: TGTGCCATCAGCCCCGGGACAGTCTCTGGTGAAAAACTGTTTTTT.

This clone showed up just a few times. The rearrangement joins TRBV4-1 to TRBJ1-2; TRBD1 matches at 7 bases. Trimming removed 4 bases from V and 3 bases from J; junction bases left unmatched: 5. This CDR3 region has 14 residues. Per germline, CDR1 MGHRA and CDR2 YSYEKL. CDR3 nucleotide sequence: TGCGCCAGCAGCCTTAGGACAGGCCACTATGGCTACACCTTC. As protein: CASSLRTGHYGYTF.

This clone was recorded a few times. The chain joins TRBV5-4 to TRBJ2-1, with no clear D. This CDR3 contains 13 residues. Germline V gene sequence: CDR1 SGHNT, CDR2 YYREEE (reference sequence). V lost 0 bases, J lost 3 bases, and 4 bases lay in between. Here the CDR3 reads CASSLELYNEQFF. In DNA, the CDR3 is TGTGCCAGCAGCTTGGAGCTCTACAATGAGCAGTTCTTC.

The chain carries TRBV10-3 and TRBJ1-1, with D uncertain. The length of the CDR3 is 15 residues. The germline CDR1 and CDR2 sequences are ENHRY and SYGVKD. Trimming removed 0 bases from V and 3 bases from J, with 11 bases in between. This chain's CDR3 is CAISESGVGDTEAFF. The CDR3 DNA is TGTGCCATCAGTGAGTCGGGCGTGGGCGACACTGAAGCTTTCTTT.

The CDR3 reads CASSLGQTGHEQYF. As DNA, the CDR3 is TGTGCCAGCAGCTTAGGACAAACCGGCCACGAGCAGTACTTC. J is TRBJ2-7 and V is TRBV7-6; no clear D gene. The V gene lost 1 base and the J gene lost 5 bases, with 12 bases spanning the gap. The V gene's germline CDR1 is SGHVS and CDR2 FNYEAQ. The CDR3 runs 14 residues.

This chain uses TRBV10-1 with TRBJ2-7; 9 bases are a match to TRBD1. Germline CDR1 WNHNN, CDR2 SYGVQD (reference sequence). Trimming removed 6 bases from V and 4 bases from J; junction bases left unmatched: 10. CDR3 length: 15 residues. The CDR3 region has the DNA TGCGCCAGCAGCCCTGGGACAGGGAAATATTACGAGCAGTACTTC. Translating it yields CASSPGTGKYYEQYF.

In this sample, this clone turned up once. The V gene is TRBV2, the J gene TRBJ1-2; the match to TRBD1 covers 9 bases. The CDR3 extends over 15 amino acids. Germline lookup yields CDR1 SNHLY and CDR2 FYNNEI. V gave up 0 bases and J gave up 5 bases; unmatched junction bases: 4. As DNA, the CDR3 is TGTGCCAGCAGTGAAGCCCCTGGGACAGGGTATGGCTACACCTTC. Translating it yields CASSEAPGTGYGYTF.

This chain links TRBV6-1 with TRBJ1-1; D remains unclear. The length of the CDR3 is 13 residues. Germline values: CDR1 MNHNS, CDR2 SASEGT. V lost 5 bases to trimming and J lost 1 base, with 8 bases between them. The CDR3 nucleotides read TGTGCCAGCAGTCGAAACAGGAACACTGAAGCTTTCTTT. Its translation: CASSRNRNTEAFF.

This rearrangement joins TRBV28 to TRBJ2-7, with D possibly matching TRBD2 (5 bases). CDR1 and CDR2 from the germline V gene are MDHEN and SYDVKM. The CDR3 has 14 residues. Trimming took 7 bases from V and 7 from J, leaving 20 bases between them. CDR3 sequence reads: CASTSSRVSGEQYF. The CDR3 coding sequence is TGTGCCAGCACTTCATCTCGGGTCTCGGGGGAGCAGTACTTC.

This clone has only a few counts. The V call is TRBV6-1, the J call TRBJ2-7; the match to TRBD1 covers 8 bases. Germline trimming cut 8 bases from V and 5 bases from J; bases unmatched to any gene: 14. This CDR3 has 15 residues. Germline V lookup: CDR1 MNHNS, CDR2 SASEGT. CDR3 in DNA: TGTGCCAGCGCAGTAACAGGGACAGGTATCGACGAGCAGTACTTC. It specifies CASAVTGTGIDEQYF.

J is TRBJ1-2 and V is TRBV18; unclear D gene. Germline lookup yields CDR1 KGHSH and CDR2 LQKENI. The V gene lost 2 bases and the J gene lost 8 bases, with 6 bases spanning the gap. The CDR3 extends over 11 amino acids. The DNA of the CDR3 is TGTGCCAGCTCACCAGAGGTGGGCTACACCTTC. Translated, it gives CASSPEVGYTF.

The chain links TRBV27 to TRBJ1-1; 10 nucleotides align to TRBD1. After removal of 1 base from V and 3 bases from J, the junction contained 2 bases not matched to a gene. CDR1 and CDR2 from the germline V gene are MNHEY and SMNVEV (reference sequence). The CDR3 has 15 residues. As DNA, the CDR3 is TGTGCCAGCAGTTTATGGGGACAGGGGTACACTGAAGCTTTCTTT. This translates into CASSLWGQGYTEAFF.